Listed here are 3 T cell receptor beta chains from one sample, sequenced in a study of blood T cell repertoires in COVID-19. Data came from immunoSEQ multiplex PCR; TCRdb stores just in-frame clones and leaves some out. Of roughly 49,000 clones listed, 85% to 90% are singletons. Sequenced material: peripheral blood. The source is a man aged 55-75 years with active COVID-19.

This clone was counted between two and nine times. V gene TRBV19 combines with J gene TRBJ2-3; a weak D match, TRBD2 (6 bases). The CDR3 sequence is 11 residues long. V dropped 8 bases and J dropped 11 bases, with 14 bases sitting between them. CDR1 is LNHDA and CDR2 is SQIVND in the germline V gene (reference sequence). The CDR3 DNA reads as TGTGCCAGTTCGAGGGGAGGCAAGCAGTATTTT. Translated: CASSRGGKQYF.

The CDR3 reads CASSLPPEGYTF. CDR3 DNA sequence: TGTGCCAGCAGCTTACCCCCAGAAGGCTACACCTTC. V is TRBV28 and J is TRBJ1-2; D gene ambiguous. CDR1 and CDR2 from the germline V gene are MDHEN and SYDVKM. V was clipped by 6 bases and J by 8 bases, with 13 bases between them. The CDR3 extends over 12 amino acids.

The chain links TRBV7-9 to TRBJ2-2, with D hard to call. The CDR3 is 14 amino acids. Germline V gives CDR1 SEHNR, CDR2 FQNEAQ (reference sequence). V was clipped by 5 bases and J by 1 base, with 8 bases between them. Written as DNA, the CDR3 is TGTGCCAGCAGCCTACTTGTGAACACCGGGGAGCTGTTTTTT. Translated, it gives CASSLLVNTGELFF.